The rows below give T cell receptor beta chains drawn from one sample of a study of blood T cell repertoires in COVID-19. The method was immunoSEQ multiplex PCR; TCRdb's version includes in-frame clones alone and lacks a portion of them. The sample includes about 300,000 clones, approximately 90% of them seen just once. Material for sequencing was PBMCs or T cells enriched from blood (not recorded which). These receptor sequences come from a man aged 25 to 40 who had recovered from COVID-19. CDR3s include the opening cysteine and the closing phenylalanine or tryptophan. Each record gives: clone size, J gene, D gene, V gene, CDR3 DNA, CDR3 protein. A D gene is named only where the DNA matches it firmly. Clone size is not always given. Where it is, it says once, few, many or a class for expanded clones.

>-|TRBJ2-2|-|TRBV19
TGTGCCACGCGGTCCGTCGGGGAGCTGTTTTTT
CATRSVGELFF
>few|TRBJ2-2|TRBD2|TRBV6-4
TGTGCCAGCAGCGGACTAGCGGACACCGGGGAGCTGTTTTTT
CASSGLADTGELFF
>-|TRBJ1-6|TRBD1|TRBV5-6
TGTGCCAGCAGCTTGGGGACAGGCCTTCTCCACTTT
CASSLGTGLLHF
>-|TRBJ2-7|TRBD1|TRBV2
TGTGCCAGCTACTATAGACAGGGGGTGTCCTACGAGCAGTACTTC
CASYYRQGVSYEQYF
>-|TRBJ2-7|TRBD2|TRBV5-4
TGTGCCAGCAGCTTGGGCGGGAGTCGGTACGAGCAGTACTTC
CASSLGGSRYEQYF
>-|TRBJ2-1|TRBD1|TRBV5-6
TGTGCCAGCAGCCCCCTCGGGGACAGGAAGTTCTTC
CASSPLGDRKFF
>-|TRBJ1-5|TRBD1|TRBV7-2
TGTGCCAGCAGCCGTCAGGGGGATGTTATCAATCAGCCCCAGCATTTT
CASSRQGDVINQPQHF
>-|TRBJ1-2|-|TRBV5-6
TGTGCCAGCAGCTTCTCTCAGGGGACCTATGGCTACACCTTC
CASSFSQGTYGYTF
>-|TRBJ1-1|TRBD1|TRBV7-2
TGTGCCAGCAGCTTAGCGGGGACAGGGGGAAATCGGGCTTTCTTT
CASSLAGTGGNRAFF
>-|TRBJ1-1|TRBD1|TRBV4-1
TGCGCCAGCAGGAATGCAGGGGGGACTGAAGCTTTCTTT
CASRNAGGTEAFF
>-|TRBJ1-6|TRBD1|TRBV9
TGTGCCAGCAGCGCACGGACAGGGGGTAATTCACCCCTCCACTTT
CASSARTGGNSPLHF
>-|TRBJ1-2|-|TRBV18
TGTGCCAGCTCCAGATCACGGGATAGCGATGGCTACACCTTC
CASSRSRDSDGYTF
>-|TRBJ2-3|TRBD2|TRBV5-5
TGTGCCAGCGGGACTAGCGGGGGGGTACCAGATACGCAGTATTTT
CASGTSGGVPDTQYF
>-|TRBJ2-3|TRBD2|TRBV5-4
TGTGCCAGCAGCTGGGGAGCGGGGACTAGCACAGATACGCAGTATTTT
CASSWGAGTSTDTQYF
>few|TRBJ2-7|-|TRBV5-1
TGCGCCAGCAGCAGCAACTTGTACGAGCAGTACTTC
CASSSNLYEQYF
>-|TRBJ1-2|-|TRBV12-3/TRBV12-4
TGTGCCAGCAGCCAAGCCAACTATGGCTACACCTTC
CASSQANYGYTF
>-|TRBJ2-1|TRBD2|TRBV10-3
TGTGCCATCAGTGAGTCGGTAGCGGGAGGGCCTCGGGAGCAGTTCTTC
CAISESVAGGPREQFF
>once|TRBJ1-1|-|TRBV19
TGTGCCAGTAGTCACATAGCGGGGGGCACTGAAGCTTTCTTT
CASSHIAGGTEAFF
>few|TRBJ2-7|-|TRBV19
TGTGCCAGTAGTGGGGGGACAGCTAGAGCGACGCGGGGATACGAGCAGTACTTC
CASSGGTARATRGYEQYF
>-|TRBJ2-5|TRBD2|TRBV4-1
TGCGCCAGCAGCAAAGAGGTTAGCGGGGTACAAGAGACCCAGTACTTC
CASSKEVSGVQETQYF
>-|TRBJ1-1|-|TRBV2
TGTGCCAGCATCGTCTCCCTCTTGACTGAAGCTTTCTTT
CASIVSLLTEAFF
>-|TRBJ2-7|TRBD1|TRBV23-1
TGCGCCAGCCGTACAGGGGTTTTCTACGAGCAGTACTTC
CASRTGVFYEQYF
>-|TRBJ2-1|TRBD2|TRBV30
TGTGCCTGGAGGTCCGGAGCGGGGGACAATGAGCAGTTCTTC
CAWRSGAGDNEQFF
>-|TRBJ1-1|-|TRBV7-2
TGTGCCAGCAGCGCGCAGGGAGGCTCCACTGAAGCTTTCTTT
CASSAQGGSTEAFF
>-|TRBJ1-2|-|TRBV2
TGTGCCAGCAGTCCCAGGGGCAAAGATGGCTACACCTTC
CASSPRGKDGYTF
>-|TRBJ2-3|TRBD2|TRBV18
TGTGCCAGCTCACGCGTTACACTAGCGGGAGGTCCAGATACGCAGTATTTT
CASSRVTLAGGPDTQYF
>-|TRBJ2-1|-|TRBV24-1
TGTGCCACCGGGGGCCTCAACTACAATGAGCAGTTCTTC
CATGGLNYNEQFF
>-|TRBJ2-1|TRBD2|TRBV19
TGTGCCAGTAGGCCCCGACTAGCGGGAGGGTTCAATGAGCAGTTCTTC
CASRPRLAGGFNEQFF
>-|TRBJ1-4|TRBD1|TRBV19
TGTGCCAGTAGTATAGCCGGGACAGTAAATGAAAAACTGTTTTTT
CASSIAGTVNEKLFF
>-|TRBJ1-1|-|TRBV7-9
TGTGCCAGCAGCGCAACAGTGAACACTGAAGCTTTCTTT
CASSATVNTEAFF
>-|TRBJ2-5|-|TRBV5-1
TGCGCCAGTAAGAAGTGGCAGGGCGACCAAGAGACCCAGTACTTC
CASKKWQGDQETQYF
>-|TRBJ1-5|-|TRBV4-1
TGCGCCAGCAGCCAAGATCCCAGGGGCGGTCAGCCCCAGCATTTT
CASSQDPRGGQPQHF
>-|TRBJ1-6|TRBD1|TRBV7-2
TGTGCCAGCAGCCCGGGGTCAGGGGGCACTTCACCCCTCCACTTT
CASSPGSGGTSPLHF
>once|TRBJ2-7|TRBD1|TRBV7-6
TGTGCCAGCAGCTCTACGGGACAGGGGGACTACGAGCAGTACTTC
CASSSTGQGDYEQYF
>-|TRBJ1-4|-|TRBV7-9
TGTGCCAGCAGCCCCCAGGGGAGGGCAACTAATGAAAAACTGTTTTTT
CASSPQGRATNEKLFF
>-|TRBJ2-7|-|TRBV5-1
TGCGCCAGCAGCTTGGCATCAAACGAGCAGTACTTC
CASSLASNEQYF
>-|TRBJ2-7|-|TRBV6-5
TGTACCGTCCGTAGCGGCTCCTACGAGCAGTACTTC
CTVRSGSYEQYF
>few|TRBJ1-2|-|TRBV2
TGTGCCAGCAGTGAGCCGGAGTCGGCTAACTATGGCTACACCTTC
CASSEPESANYGYTF
>-|TRBJ2-1|-|TRBV7-2
TGTGCCAGCAGCTTAACTTCGGCCGGGGTAAGCTCCTACAATGAGCAGTTCTTC
CASSLTSAGVSSYNEQFF
>-|TRBJ1-1|TRBD1|TRBV27
TGTGCCAGCATTGGACAGGGTGGGGCTTTCTTT
CASIGQGGAFF
>-|TRBJ1-1|-|TRBV2
TGTGCCAGCAGTGATCAGGGAGGGGGCACTGAAGCTTTCTTT
CASSDQGGGTEAFF
>-|TRBJ1-3|-|TRBV18
TGTGCCAGCTCACCCTCCCTCTCTGGAAACACCATATATTTT
CASSPSLSGNTIYF
>many|TRBJ2-7|-|TRBV28
TGTGCCAGCAGTTTATCCAACTACGAGCAGTACTTC
CASSLSNYEQYF
>-|TRBJ1-2|TRBD1|TRBV27
TGTGCCAGCCGGACAGGGATCTATGGCTACACCTTC
CASRTGIYGYTF
>-|TRBJ2-2|-|TRBV7-2
TGTGCCAGCAGCCCACAGGTGTGGAGCCCTAACACCGGGGAGCTGTTTTTT
CASSPQVWSPNTGELFF
>-|TRBJ2-7|-|TRBV11-2
TGTGCCAGCAGCTTATCGGAGGGATCTAAGTACGAGCAGTACTTC
CASSLSEGSKYEQYF
>-|TRBJ2-1|-|TRBV27
TGTGCCAGCAGTTCAGGGGTTTCAAAGGTCAATGAGCAGTTCTTC
CASSSGVSKVNEQFF
>-|TRBJ2-3|TRBD2|TRBV7-9
TGTGCCAGCAGCTTAGCCTCAGCGGGAGTGGCAGATACGCAGTATTTT
CASSLASAGVADTQYF